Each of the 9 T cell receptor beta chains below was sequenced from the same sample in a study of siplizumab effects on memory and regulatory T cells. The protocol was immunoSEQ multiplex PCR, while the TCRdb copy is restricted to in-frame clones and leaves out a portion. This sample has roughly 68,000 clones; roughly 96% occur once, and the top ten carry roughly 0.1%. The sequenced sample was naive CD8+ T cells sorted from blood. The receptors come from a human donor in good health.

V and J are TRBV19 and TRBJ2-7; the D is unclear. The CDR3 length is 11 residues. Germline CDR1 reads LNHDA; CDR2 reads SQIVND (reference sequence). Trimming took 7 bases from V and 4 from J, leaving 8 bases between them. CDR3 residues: CASMKGYEQYF. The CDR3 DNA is TGTGCCAGTATGAAGGGTTACGAGCAGTACTTC.

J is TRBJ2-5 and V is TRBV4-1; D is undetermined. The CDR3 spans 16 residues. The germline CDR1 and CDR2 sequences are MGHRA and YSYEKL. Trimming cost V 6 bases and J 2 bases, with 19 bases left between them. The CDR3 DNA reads TGCGCCAGCAGTTTAAGGGTACTACCTCAGCAAGAGACCCAGTACTTC. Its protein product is CASSLRVLPQQETQYF.

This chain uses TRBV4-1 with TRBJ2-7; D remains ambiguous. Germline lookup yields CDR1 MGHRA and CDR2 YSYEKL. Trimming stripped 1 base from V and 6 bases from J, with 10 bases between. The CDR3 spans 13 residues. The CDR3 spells CASSQVGRSEQYF. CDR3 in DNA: TGCGCCAGCAGCCAAGTTGGACGATCCGAGCAGTACTTC.

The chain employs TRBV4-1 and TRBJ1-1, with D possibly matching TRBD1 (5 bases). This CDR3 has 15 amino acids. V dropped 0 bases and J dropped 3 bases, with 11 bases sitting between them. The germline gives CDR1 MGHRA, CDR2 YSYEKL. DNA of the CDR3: TGCGCCAGCAGCCAAGATCAGGGAAGGTACACTGAAGCTTTCTTT. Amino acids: CASSQDQGRYTEAFF.

CDR3 residues: CASSLGTGENQPQHF. CDR3 nucleotides: TGTGCCAGCAGCTTAGGGACAGGGGAAAATCAGCCCCAGCATTTT. V and J are TRBV4-2 and TRBJ1-5; 10 bases agree with TRBD1. The CDR3 has 15 amino acids. The V gene end was trimmed by 5 bases and the J gene end by 4 bases; junction bases not matched to a gene: 5. CDR1 and CDR2 from the germline V gene are LGHNA and YNFKEQ.

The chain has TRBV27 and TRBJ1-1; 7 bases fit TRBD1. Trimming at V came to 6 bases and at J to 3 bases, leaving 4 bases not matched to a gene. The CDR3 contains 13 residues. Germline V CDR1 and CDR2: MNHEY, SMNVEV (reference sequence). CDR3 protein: CASRTGLDTEAFF. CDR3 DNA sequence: TGTGCCAGCAGGACAGGGTTGGACACTGAAGCTTTCTTT.

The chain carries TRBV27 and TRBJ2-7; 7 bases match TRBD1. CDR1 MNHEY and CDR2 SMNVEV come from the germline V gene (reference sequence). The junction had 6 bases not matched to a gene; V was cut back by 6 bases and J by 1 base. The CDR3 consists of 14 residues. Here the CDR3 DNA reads TGTGCCAGCAGGCCAGGGGGTGGGTCCTACGAGCAGTACTTC. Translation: CASRPGGGSYEQYF.

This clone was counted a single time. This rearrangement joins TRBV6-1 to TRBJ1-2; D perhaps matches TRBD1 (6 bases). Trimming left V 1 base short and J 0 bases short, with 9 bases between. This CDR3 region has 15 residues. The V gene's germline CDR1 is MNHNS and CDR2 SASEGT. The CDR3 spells CASSEGQAANYGYTF. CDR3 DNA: TGTGCCAGCAGTGAAGGACAGGCAGCTAACTATGGCTACACCTTC.

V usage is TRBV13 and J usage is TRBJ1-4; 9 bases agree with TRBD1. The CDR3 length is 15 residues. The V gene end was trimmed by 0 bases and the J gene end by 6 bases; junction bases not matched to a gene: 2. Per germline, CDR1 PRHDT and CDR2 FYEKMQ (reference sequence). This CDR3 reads CASSLGGTGHEKLFF. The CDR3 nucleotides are TGTGCCAGCAGCTTAGGTGGGACAGGGCATGAAAAACTGTTTTTT.